This entry is about one T cell receptor beta chain. No antigen is known for it. This sample is drawn from a study of graft-versus-host responses after intestinal transplantation. On the study more broadly: Among the recipients, transplants were multivisceral, liver-intestinal, or isolated intestinal. Findings of the study overall: Maximum circulating GvH clone levels tracked with early post-transplant HvG decreases. Recipient marrow contained GvH clones, some of which appeared first in ileum or blood. Individuals carrying graft-donor T cell macrochimerism showed high graft-versus-host to host-versus-graft clonal ratios in allografts.

The length of the CDR3 is 15 residues. Germline CDR1 and CDR2: ENHRY and SYGVKD. V lost 2 bases and J lost 7, with 17 bases in between. Profiled with immunoSEQ multiplex PCR; TCRdb holds only in-frame clones, not every one. The sample comprises tens of thousands of clones, approximately 84% of which are singletons, and roughly 0.45% rests with the top ten. The chain uses TRBV10-3 and TRBJ1-2, with a weak D call TRBD1 (5 bases). The material was unstimulated CD4+ T cells sorted from spleen or lymph node cells, obtained before transplant. The source of this sequence is a human donor who was the organ donor for an intestinal transplant. Here the CDR3 reads CAISEGVQGSSGYTF. The CDR3 DNA follows: TGTGCCATCAGTGAGGGAGTTCAGGGCAGTTCTGGCTACACCTTC.